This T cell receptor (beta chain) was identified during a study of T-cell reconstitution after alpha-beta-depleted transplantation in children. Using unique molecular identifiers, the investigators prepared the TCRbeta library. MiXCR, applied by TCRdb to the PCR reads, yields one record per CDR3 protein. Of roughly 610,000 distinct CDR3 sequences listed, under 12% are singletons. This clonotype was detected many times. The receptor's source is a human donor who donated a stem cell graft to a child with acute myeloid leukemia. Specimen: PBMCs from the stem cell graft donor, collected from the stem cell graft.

The CDR3 sequence is CSAEWTKDTQYF. CDR3 nucleotide sequence: TGCAGCGCCGAATGGACGAAAGATACGCAGTATTTT. The chain links TRBV29-1 to TRBJ2-3; no clear D. Germline V gene sequence: CDR1 SQVTM, CDR2 ANQGSEA. The V end was cut by 7 bases, the J end by 5 bases, with 13 bases between. The CDR3 runs to 12 residues.